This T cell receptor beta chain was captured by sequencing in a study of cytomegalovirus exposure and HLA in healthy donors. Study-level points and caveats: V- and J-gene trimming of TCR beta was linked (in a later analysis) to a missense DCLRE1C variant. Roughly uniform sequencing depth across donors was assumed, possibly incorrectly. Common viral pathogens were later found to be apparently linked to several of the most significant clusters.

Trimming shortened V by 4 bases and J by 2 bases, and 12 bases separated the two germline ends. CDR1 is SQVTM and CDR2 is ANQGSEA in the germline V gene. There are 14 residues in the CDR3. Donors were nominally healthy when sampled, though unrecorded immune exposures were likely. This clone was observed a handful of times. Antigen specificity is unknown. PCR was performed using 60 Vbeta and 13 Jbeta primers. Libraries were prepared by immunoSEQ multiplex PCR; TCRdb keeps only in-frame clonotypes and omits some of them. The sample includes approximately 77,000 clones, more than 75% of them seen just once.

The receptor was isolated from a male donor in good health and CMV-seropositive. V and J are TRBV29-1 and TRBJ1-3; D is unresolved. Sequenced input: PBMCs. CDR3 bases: TGCAGCGTTGCCGGGGTTGCTACTGGAAACACCATATATTTT. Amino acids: CSVAGVATGNTIYF.